This T cell receptor (beta chain) was sequenced for a study of blood T cell repertoires in COVID-19. Study as a whole: Researchers got acute and convalescent COVID-19 samples from the United States, Italy and Spain. The analysed material was cDNA or gDNA that came from T cells, B-cell-depleted T cells, or PBMCs.

Looked up from germline, CDR1 is SGHRS and CDR2 is YFSETQ. V was shortened by 4 bases and J by 5 bases, with 14 bases between the two germline ends. The CDR3 is 14 residues long. In the original processing: Cell counts per sample came from amplifying reference gene primers. The table came from immunoSEQ multiplex PCR; TCRdb's copy has only in-frame clones and leaves some out. V and J calls and clone size are as listed in that table; D and trimming were resolved from the DNA. The data hold roughly 40,000 clones, with about four fifths observed a single time. Sequencing was carried out using peripheral blood. The chain couples TRBV5-1 to TRBJ2-3, with a possible D match to TRBD2 (6 bases). This receptor was identified in a man between 65 and 80 years old with acute or convalescent COVID-19. The CDR3 coding sequence is TGCGCCAGCAGCGCCGGGACTCTCCGAGATACGCAGTATTTT. Its translation: CASSAGTLRDTQYF.